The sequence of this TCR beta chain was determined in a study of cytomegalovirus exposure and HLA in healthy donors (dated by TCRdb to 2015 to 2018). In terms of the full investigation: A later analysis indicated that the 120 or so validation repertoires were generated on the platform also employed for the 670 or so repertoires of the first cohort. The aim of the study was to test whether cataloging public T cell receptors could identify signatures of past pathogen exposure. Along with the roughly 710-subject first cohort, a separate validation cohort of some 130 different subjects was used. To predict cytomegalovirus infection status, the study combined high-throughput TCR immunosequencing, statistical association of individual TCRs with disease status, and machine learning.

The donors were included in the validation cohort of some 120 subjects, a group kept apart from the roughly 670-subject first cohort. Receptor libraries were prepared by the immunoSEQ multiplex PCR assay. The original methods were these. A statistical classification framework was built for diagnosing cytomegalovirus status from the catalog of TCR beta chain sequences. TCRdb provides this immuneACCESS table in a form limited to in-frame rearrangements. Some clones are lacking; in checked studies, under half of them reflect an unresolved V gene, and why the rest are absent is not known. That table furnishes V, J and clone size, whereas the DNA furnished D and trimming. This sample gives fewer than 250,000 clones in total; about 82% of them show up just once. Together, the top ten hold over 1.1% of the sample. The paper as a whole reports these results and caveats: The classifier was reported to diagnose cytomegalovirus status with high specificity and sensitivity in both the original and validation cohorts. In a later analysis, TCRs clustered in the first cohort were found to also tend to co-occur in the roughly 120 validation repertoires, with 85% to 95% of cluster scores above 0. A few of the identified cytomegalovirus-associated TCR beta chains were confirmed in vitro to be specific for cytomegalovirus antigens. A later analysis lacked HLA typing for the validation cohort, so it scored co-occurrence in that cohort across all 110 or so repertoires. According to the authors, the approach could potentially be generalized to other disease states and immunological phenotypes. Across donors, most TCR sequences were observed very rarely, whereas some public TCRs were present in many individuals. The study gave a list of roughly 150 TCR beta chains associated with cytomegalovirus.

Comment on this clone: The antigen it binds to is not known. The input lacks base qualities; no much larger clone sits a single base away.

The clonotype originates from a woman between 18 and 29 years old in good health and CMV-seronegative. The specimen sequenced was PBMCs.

The CDR3 loop reads CASSFTGAGYNEQFF. The DNA is as follows: TGTGCCAGCAGCTTTACAGGCGCAGGTTACAATGAGCAGTTCTTC. The chain is made from TRBV13 and TRBJ2-1; the D gene is possibly TRBD1, with 5 bases matching. CDR1 is given as PRHDT and CDR2 as FYEKMQ, both from the germline V gene (reference sequence). V loses 3 bases of germline sequence and J loses 4 bases, and the interval between the two ends is 13 bases. Including cysteine and phenylalanine, the CDR3 has 15 amino acids. Kept here is only the CDR3 DNA, which spans 45 bases and is read in frame from base 1.